This T cell receptor beta chain was identified during a study of healthy donors' naive CD4 and CD8 T cells. A linear amplification protocol produced the TCR libraries from roughly 480 ng of total RNA. A single record per CDR3 protein comes from TCRdb applying MiXCR to the reads. Among about 180,000 distinct CDR3 sequences listed, nearly 75% were seen once. Naive CD4+ cells were sorted as CD4+CD8-CD45RO-CD45RA+; naive CD8+ as CD8+CD4-CD45RA+CD27bright. Per germline, CDR1 SQVTM and CDR2 ANQGSEA. The CDR3 is 11 amino acids. Trimming shortened V by 6 bases and J by 2 bases, and 5 bases separated the two germline ends. This clonotype appeared a few times.

The TCR originated in a pool of human donors in good health; the sample pools cells from several healthy donors. V usage is TRBV29-1 and J usage is TRBJ2-1; perhaps TRBD2 as D (5 bases). The sequenced material came from naive CD4+ and CD8+ T cells sorted from blood, pooled from several donors. In DNA form, the CDR3 reads TGCAGCGTGAGGGCCTACAATGAGCAGTTCTTC. As protein: CSVRAYNEQFF.